These T cell receptor beta chains were read from a single sample in a study of regulatory T cells in long-lasting Graves disease. In TCRdb, the multiplex PCR reads were re-called with MiXCR into one record per CDR3 protein. The sample holds around 450,000 distinct CDR3 sequences, under 15% seen once. Separately, the same data were catalogued under a study of T cells in Graves' hyperthyroidism and ophthalmopathy.

The specimen comprised peripheral blood mononuclear cells (PBMCs), sampled at new diagnosis, from a patient treated with antithyroid drugs. The receptor set was obtained from a woman aged 25-40 years with Graves disease. Each CDR3 is given with its conserved first and last residue. The D gene is left open where the match is weak. Clone size is stated in some rows and not others, as once, few, many or a class when expanded.

V	D	J	size	length	DNA	CDR3
TRBV2	.	TRBJ2-7	many	13	TGTGCCAGGGCAGGTCCGGGCGTGGGGGAGCAGTACTTC	CARAGPGVGEQYF
TRBV4-1	TRBD2	TRBJ2-1	.	18	TGCGCCAGCAGCCACGCCCAGACTAGCGGGATCCGTTACAATGAGCAGTTCTTC	CASSHAQTSGIRYNEQFF
TRBV6-2/TRBV6-3	.	TRBJ2-7	.	16	TGTGCCAGCAGTTACTTTAACCCAAGTGCGGGCTACGAGCAGTACTTC	CASSYFNPSAGYEQYF
TRBV6-5	TRBD2	TRBJ2-3	many	16	TGTGCCAGCAGTTACGAGCCGGCGGGAGTAGCAGATACGCAGTATTTT	CASSYEPAGVADTQYF
TRBV11-1	TRBD1	TRBJ1-1	many	14	TGTGCCAGCAGCTTTTCCAGGGGGGTCACTGAAGCTTTCTTT	CASSFSRGVTEAFF
TRBV5-8	.	TRBJ1-6	few	16	TGTGCCAGCAGCTTGGTCTCGTGGGGGCCGGAGTCACCCCTCCACTTT	CASSLVSWGPESPLHF
TRBV14	.	TRBJ2-7	.	12	TGTGCCAGCAGCCAGGAGTCCTACGAGCAGTACTTC	CASSQESYEQYF
TRBV6-1	.	TRBJ1-1	.	14	TGTGCCAGCAGGCCCGACTTACCGAACACTGAAGCTTTCTTT	CASRPDLPNTEAFF
TRBV5-1	.	TRBJ1-1	many	14	TGCGCCAGCAGCCCCCTGGGTAGGAACACTGAAGCTTTCTTT	CASSPLGRNTEAFF
TRBV6-2/TRBV6-3	.	TRBJ2-4	many	12	TGTGCCAGCAGCCCGCAGGGGAACATTCAGTACTTC	CASSPQGNIQYF
TRBV24-1	TRBD1	TRBJ2-3	many	15	TGTGCCACCAGTGTGGGACAGACTAGCACAGATACGCAGTATTTT	CATSVGQTSTDTQYF
TRBV7-9	TRBD2	TRBJ2-3	many	17	TGTGCCAGCAGCTTTGGCTCCCTAGCGGGAGTTACAGATACGCAGTATTTT	CASSFGSLAGVTDTQYF
TRBV7-2	TRBD1	TRBJ1-5	many	15	TGTGCCAGCAGCTTAGCGGGACAGCCGAATCAGCCCCAGCATTTT	CASSLAGQPNQPQHF
TRBV9	.	TRBJ2-1	few	16	TGTGCCAGCAGCGTAGCGGGTGATGCCCTTTACAATGAGCAGTTCTTC	CASSVAGDALYNEQFF
TRBV30	TRBD2	TRBJ2-1	.	13	TGTGCCTGGACTGGGGGAGGGGACAATGAGCAGTTCTTC	CAWTGGGDNEQFF
TRBV25-1	.	TRBJ1-4	few	14	TGTGCCAGCAGCGCATTTGCAACTAATGAAAAACTGTTTTTT	CASSAFATNEKLFF
TRBV5-1	.	TRBJ2-7	many	14	TGCGCCAGCAGCTTGGACGGCCTGAAGTACGAGCAGTACTTC	CASSLDGLKYEQYF
TRBV7-2	TRBD2	TRBJ2-1	many	16	TGTGCCAGCAGCTTGATCCCGGGACTAGCCGCCAATGAGCAGTTCTTC	CASSLIPGLAANEQFF
TRBV28	TRBD1	TRBJ2-7	once	14	TGTGCCAGCAGTCGGGGACAGGGGAAGTACGAGCAGTACTTC	CASSRGQGKYEQYF